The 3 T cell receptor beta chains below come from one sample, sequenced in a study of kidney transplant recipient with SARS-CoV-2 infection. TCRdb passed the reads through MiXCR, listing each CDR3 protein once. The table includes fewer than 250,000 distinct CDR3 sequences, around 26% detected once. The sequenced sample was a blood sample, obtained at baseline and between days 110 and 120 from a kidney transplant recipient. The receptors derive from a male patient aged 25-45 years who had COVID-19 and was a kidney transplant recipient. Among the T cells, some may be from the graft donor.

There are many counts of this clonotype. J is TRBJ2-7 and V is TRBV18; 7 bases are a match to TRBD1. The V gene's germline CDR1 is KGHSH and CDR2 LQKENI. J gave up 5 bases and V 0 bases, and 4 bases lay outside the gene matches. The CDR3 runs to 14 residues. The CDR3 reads CASSPPGDRDEQYF. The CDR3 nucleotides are TGTGCCAGCTCACCACCGGGAGACAGGGACGAGCAGTACTTC.

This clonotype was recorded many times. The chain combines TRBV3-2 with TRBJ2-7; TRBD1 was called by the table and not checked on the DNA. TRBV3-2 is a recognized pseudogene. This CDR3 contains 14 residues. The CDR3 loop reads CASSPAGQFYEQYV. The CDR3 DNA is TGTGCCAGCAGCCCTGCCGGACAGTTCTACGAGCAGTACGTC.

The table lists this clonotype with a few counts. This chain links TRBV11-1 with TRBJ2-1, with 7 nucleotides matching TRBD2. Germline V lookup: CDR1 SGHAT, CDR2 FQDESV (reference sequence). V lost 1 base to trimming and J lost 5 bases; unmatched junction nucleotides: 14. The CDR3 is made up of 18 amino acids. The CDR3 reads CASSLDRGPHAGDNEQFF. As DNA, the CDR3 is TGTGCCAGCAGCTTAGATCGCGGACCCCATGCGGGAGACAATGAGCAGTTCTTC.